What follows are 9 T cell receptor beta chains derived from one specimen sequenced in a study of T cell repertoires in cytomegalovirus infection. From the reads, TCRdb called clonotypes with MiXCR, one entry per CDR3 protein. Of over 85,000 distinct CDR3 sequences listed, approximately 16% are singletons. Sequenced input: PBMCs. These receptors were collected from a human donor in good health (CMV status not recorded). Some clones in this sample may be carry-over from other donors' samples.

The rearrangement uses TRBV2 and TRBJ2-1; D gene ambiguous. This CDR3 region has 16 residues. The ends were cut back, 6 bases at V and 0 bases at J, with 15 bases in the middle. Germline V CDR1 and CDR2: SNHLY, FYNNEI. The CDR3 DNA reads TGTGCCAGCAGCGCAAGGACGGAAAGCTCCTACAATGAGCAGTTCTTC. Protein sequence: CASSARTESSYNEQFF. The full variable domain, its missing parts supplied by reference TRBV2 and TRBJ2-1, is EPEVTQTPSHQVTQMGQEVILRCVPISNHLYFYWYRQILGQKVEFLVSFYNNEISEKSEIFDDQFSVERPDGSNFTLKIRSTKLEDSAMYFCASSARTESSYNEQFFGPGTRLTVL.

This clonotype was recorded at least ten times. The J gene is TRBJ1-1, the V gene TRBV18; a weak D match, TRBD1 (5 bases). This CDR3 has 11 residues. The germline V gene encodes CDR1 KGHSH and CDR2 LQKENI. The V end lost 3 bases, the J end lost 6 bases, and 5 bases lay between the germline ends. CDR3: CASSPGPEAFF. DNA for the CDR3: TGTGCCAGCTCACCGGGACCTGAAGCTTTCTTT.

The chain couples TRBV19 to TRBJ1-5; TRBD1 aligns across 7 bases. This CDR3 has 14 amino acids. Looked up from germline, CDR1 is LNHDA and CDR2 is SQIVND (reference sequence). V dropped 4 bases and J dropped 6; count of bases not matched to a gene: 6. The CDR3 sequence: CASSSSAGGQPQHF. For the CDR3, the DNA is TGTGCCAGTAGTAGTTCAGCAGGGGGTCAGCCCCAGCATTTT. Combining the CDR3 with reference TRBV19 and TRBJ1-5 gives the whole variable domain DGGITQSPKYLFRKEGQNVTLSCEQNLNHDAMYWYRQDPGQGLRLIYYSQIVNDFQKGDIAEGYSVSREKKESFPLTVTSAQKNPTAFYLCASSSSAGGQPQHFGDGTRLSIL.

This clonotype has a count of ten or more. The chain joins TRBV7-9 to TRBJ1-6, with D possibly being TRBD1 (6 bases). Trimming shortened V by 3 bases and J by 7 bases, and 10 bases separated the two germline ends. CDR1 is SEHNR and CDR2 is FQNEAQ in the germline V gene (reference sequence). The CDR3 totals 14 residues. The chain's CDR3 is CASSFGQGNSPLHF. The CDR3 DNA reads TGTGCCAGCAGCTTTGGCCAGGGGAATTCACCCCTCCACTTT. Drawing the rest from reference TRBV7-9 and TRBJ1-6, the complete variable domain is DTGVSQNPRHKITKRGQNVTFRCDPISEHNRLYWYRQTLGQGPEFLTYFQNEAQLEKSRLLSDRFSAERPKGSFSTLEIQRTEQGDSAMYLCASSFGQGNSPLHFGNGTRLTVT.

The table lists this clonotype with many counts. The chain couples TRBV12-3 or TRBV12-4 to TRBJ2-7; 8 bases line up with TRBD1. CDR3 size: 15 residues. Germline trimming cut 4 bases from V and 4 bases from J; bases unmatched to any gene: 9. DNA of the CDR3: TGTGCCAGCAGTTCGACAGGGGCCTTTTGGTACGAGCAGTACTTC. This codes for CASSSTGAFWYEQYF.

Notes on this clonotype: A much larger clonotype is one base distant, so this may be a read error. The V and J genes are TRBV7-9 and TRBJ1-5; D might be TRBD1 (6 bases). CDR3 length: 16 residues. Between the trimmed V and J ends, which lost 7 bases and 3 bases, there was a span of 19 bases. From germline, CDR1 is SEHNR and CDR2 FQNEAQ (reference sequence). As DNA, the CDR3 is TGTGCCAGCACCTCCAAGCTACACAGGGTCAATCAGCCCCAGCATTTT. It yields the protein CASTSKLHRVNQPQHF.

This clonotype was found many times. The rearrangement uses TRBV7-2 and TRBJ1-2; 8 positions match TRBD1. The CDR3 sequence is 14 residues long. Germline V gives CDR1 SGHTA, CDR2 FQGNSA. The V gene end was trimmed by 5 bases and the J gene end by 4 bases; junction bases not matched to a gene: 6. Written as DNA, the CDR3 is TGTGCCAGCAGCCGAGACAGGGGAAGCTATGGCTACACCTTC. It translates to CASSRDRGSYGYTF.

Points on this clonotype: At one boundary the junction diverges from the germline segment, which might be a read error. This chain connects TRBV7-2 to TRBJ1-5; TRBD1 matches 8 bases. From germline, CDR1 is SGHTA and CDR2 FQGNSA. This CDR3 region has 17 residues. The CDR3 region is CARSLGTGGVGNQPQHF. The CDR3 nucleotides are TGTGCCAGAAGCTTAGGGACAGGAGGGGTAGGCAATCAGCCCCAGCATTTT.

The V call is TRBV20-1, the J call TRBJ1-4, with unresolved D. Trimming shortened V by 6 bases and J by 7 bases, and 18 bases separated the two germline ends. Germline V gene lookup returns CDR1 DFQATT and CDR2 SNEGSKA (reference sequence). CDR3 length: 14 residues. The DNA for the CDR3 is TGCAGTGCCAGGTCCCGGTTGGGCTTTGAAAAACTGTTTTTT. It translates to CSARSRLGFEKLFF.